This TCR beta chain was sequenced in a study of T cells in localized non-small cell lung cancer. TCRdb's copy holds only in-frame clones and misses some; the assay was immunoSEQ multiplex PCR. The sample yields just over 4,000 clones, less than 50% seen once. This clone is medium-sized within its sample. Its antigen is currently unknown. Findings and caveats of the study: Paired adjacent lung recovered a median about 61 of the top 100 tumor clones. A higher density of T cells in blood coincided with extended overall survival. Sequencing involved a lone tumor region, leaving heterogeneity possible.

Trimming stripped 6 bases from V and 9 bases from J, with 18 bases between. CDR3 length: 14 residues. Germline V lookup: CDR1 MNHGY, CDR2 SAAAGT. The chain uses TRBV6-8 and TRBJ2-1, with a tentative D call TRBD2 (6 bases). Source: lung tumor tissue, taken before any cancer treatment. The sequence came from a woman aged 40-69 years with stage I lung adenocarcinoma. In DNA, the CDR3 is TGTGCCAGCAGCCCCGGGACTTTGATAGGTGAGCAGTTCTTC. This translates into CASSPGTLIGEQFF.